A single sample is the source of the 20 T cell receptor beta chains below, sequenced in a study of CD8 T cells in ankylosing spondylitis. TCRdb independently ran MiXCR on the 5' RACE reads; one entry per CDR3 protein. Among around 230,000 distinct CDR3 sequences listed, less than 10% were seen once. The material sequenced was blood, either unsorted or a sorted T cell fraction (not recorded which). These receptors came from a male donor with ankylosing spondylitis or in good health (not recorded which).

In its sample, this clonotype was seen many times. This chain joins TRBV18 and TRBJ2-4, with 7 bases matching TRBD1. The germline CDR1 and CDR2 sequences are KGHSH and LQKENI. The J segment lost 0 bases and the V segment lost 4 bases, leaving 3 bases of the junction unmatched. This CDR3 comprises 15 residues. The DNA for the CDR3 is TGTGCCAGCTCACGGGACAGATTAGCCAAAAACATTCAGTACTTC. Protein product: CASSRDRLAKNIQYF. Drawing the rest from reference TRBV18 and TRBJ2-4, the complete variable domain is NAGVMQNPRHLVRRRGQEARLRCSPMKGHSHVYWYRQLPEEGLKFMVYLQKENIIDESGMPKERFSAEFPKEGPSILRIQQVVRGDSAAYFCASSRDRLAKNIQYFGAGTRLSVL.

The chain carries TRBV7-9 and TRBJ1-6; no clear D gene. Trimming removed 0 bases from V and 9 bases from J, with 6 bases in between. Germline loops: CDR1 SEHNR, CDR2 FQNEAQ (reference sequence). This CDR3 has 13 amino acids. CDR3 sequence reads: CASSLAKRSPLHF. The CDR3 nucleotides read TGTGCCAGCAGCTTAGCAAAGCGTTCACCCCTCCACTTT.

The chain joins TRBV3-1 to TRBJ2-7, with D perhaps matching TRBD2 (5 bases). Germline V gene sequence: CDR1 LGHDT, CDR2 YNNKEL (reference sequence). The V and J ends lost 3 bases and 4 bases respectively, with 13 bases between them. This CDR3 contains 14 residues. For the CDR3, the DNA is TGTGCCAGCAGCCACACCGGAAGCGGTTACGAGCAGTACTTC. Protein sequence: CASSHTGSGYEQYF.

This chain joins TRBV5-1 and TRBJ1-5; weak D call: TRBD1 (6 bases). The germline gives CDR1 SGHRS, CDR2 YFSETQ. The CDR3 extends over 15 amino acids. Trimming left V 4 bases short and J 1 base short, with 12 bases between. CDR3 region: CASSPTGPSNQPQHF. CDR3 DNA: TGCGCCAGCAGCCCGACAGGACCCAGCAATCAGCCCCAGCATTTT.

This chain connects TRBV7-2 to TRBJ1-2; D unresolved. Germline values: CDR1 SGHTA, CDR2 FQGNSA. This CDR3 is 16 amino acids long. The V and J ends lost 2 bases and 3 bases respectively, with 16 bases between them. CDR3 nucleotides: TGTGCCAGCAGCTTAACGCGCTCCAACTTTGACTATGGCTACACCTTC. Amino acids: CASSLTRSNFDYGYTF.

This clonotype was seen ten or more times. The chain recombines TRBV6-1 with TRBJ1-1, with 7 positions matching TRBD1. Per germline, CDR1 MNHNS and CDR2 SASEGT. V gave up 4 bases and J gave up 4 bases; unmatched junction bases: 6. The CDR3 contains 14 residues. The DNA of the CDR3 is TGTGCCAGCAGTGCAGACAGGGCGTTCACTGAAGCTTTCTTT. It encodes CASSADRAFTEAFF.

This clonotype was observed at least ten times. The chain employs TRBV29-1 and TRBJ2-7; D not certain. Trimming shortened V by 4 bases and J by 7 bases, and 17 bases separated the two germline ends. There are 13 residues in the CDR3. In germline, CDR1 is SQVTM, CDR2 ANQGSEA. The CDR3 reads CSVGKGPLVEQYF. The DNA of the CDR3 is TGCAGCGTTGGTAAAGGACCCCTGGTGGAGCAGTACTTC.

Concerning this clonotype: A read error is possible here, since a much larger clone lies one base away. The V call is TRBV7-2, the J call TRBJ2-7; D call uncertain. Per germline, CDR1 SGHTA and CDR2 FQGNSA. There are 17 residues in the CDR3. V was cut by 0 bases and J by 1 base, with 16 bases left in between. The CDR3 sequence: CASSLALGRRPSYEQYF. DNA for the CDR3: TGTGCCAGCAGCTTAGCCTTGGGCAGGCGACCTTCCTACGAGCAGTACTTC. Complete variable domain (other parts from reference TRBV7-2 and TRBJ2-7): GAGVSQSPSNKVTEKGKDVELRCDPISGHTALYWYRQSLGQGLEFLIYFQGNSAPDKSGLPSDRFSAERTGGSVSTLTIQRTQQEDSAVYLCASSLALGRRPSYEQYFGPGTRLTVT.

The rearrangement links TRBV5-4 to TRBJ2-1, with TRBD1 matching over 9 bases. Per the germline V gene, CDR1 is SGHNT and CDR2 is YYREEE (reference sequence). Germline trimming cut 0 bases from V and 6 bases from J; bases unmatched to any gene: 7. The CDR3 sequence is 16 residues long. Here the CDR3 DNA reads TGTGCCAGCAGCTTGGGGGGACAGGGTAATTTCAATGAGCAGTTCTTC. Translation: CASSLGGQGNFNEQFF.

The table lists this clonotype with many counts. The genes are TRBV4-1 and TRBJ2-1; 9 positions agree with TRBD1. Germline loops: CDR1 MGHRA, CDR2 YSYEKL. The CDR3 runs 17 residues. V shed 6 bases and J 5 bases; nucleotides not matched to a gene: 14. The CDR3 coding sequence is TGCGCCAGCAGGGCACTCTCTGGACAGGGGTTGGACAATGAGCAGTTCTTC. It translates to CASRALSGQGLDNEQFF.

Ten or more counts support this clonotype. The V gene is TRBV12-3 or TRBV12-4, the J gene TRBJ2-7, with 9 bases identical to TRBD1. With V trimmed by 6 bases and J by 3 bases, 9 bases remained unmatched. The CDR3 covers 15 residues. In DNA form, the CDR3 reads TGTGCCAGCAGGGGTAAACAGGGGGCGTTCTACGAGCAGTACTTC. Its translation is CASRGKQGAFYEQYF.

This clonotype was seen many times. The chain couples TRBV10-3 to TRBJ2-1; 9 bases match TRBD2. Trimming took 4 bases from V and 1 from J; bases not matched to a gene: 11. CDR1 is ENHRY, CDR2 SYGVKD, per germline. The CDR3 consists of 18 residues. The CDR3 is CAISGQTRSGGSYNEQFF. The DNA for the CDR3 is TGTGCCATCAGTGGTCAGACCAGAAGCGGGGGGTCCTACAATGAGCAGTTCTTC.

In its sample, this clonotype was seen many times. The rearrangement links TRBV5-5 to TRBJ1-4; D remains unclear. V lost 2 bases and J 6 bases, leaving 20 bases between the germline ends. The germline V gene has CDR1 SGHKS and CDR2 YYEKEE (reference sequence). CDR3 size: 17 residues. For the CDR3, the DNA is TGTGCCAGCAGCTTCGGATTTCAGGCCTTGGTACATGAAAAACTGTTTTTT. Its translation is CASSFGFQALVHEKLFF.

The chain has TRBV7-9 and TRBJ2-7, with TRBD2 as a possible D gene (7 bases). The V end was cut by 6 bases, the J end by 1 base, with 16 bases between. The CDR3 length is 15 residues. Germline values: CDR1 SEHNR, CDR2 FQNEAQ (reference sequence). CDR3 loop: CASSGGGGSSYEQYF. Here the CDR3 DNA reads TGTGCCAGCAGTGGGGGGGGCGGGAGTTCCTACGAGCAGTACTTC.

The V and J genes are TRBV29-1 and TRBJ2-7; perhaps TRBD2 as D (6 bases). CDR1 and CDR2 from the germline V gene are SQVTM and ANQGSEA. The CDR3 extends over 14 amino acids. Trimming shortened V by 2 bases and J by 3 bases, and 14 bases separated the two germline ends. This CDR3 reads CSVELRLGGYEQYF. CDR3 nucleotides: TGCAGCGTTGAATTGAGGTTGGGGGGCTACGAGCAGTACTTC.

This clonotype was counted at least ten times. V gene TRBV7-8 combines with J gene TRBJ2-1, with unresolved D. The V end was cut by 5 bases, the J end by 5 bases, with 16 bases between. Germline CDR1 and CDR2: SGHVS and FQNEAQ. The CDR3 sequence is 15 residues long. The DNA of the CDR3 is TGTGCCAGCAGCCGTAGGCGGCTGGTTGACAATGAGCAGTTCTTC. Translated: CASSRRRLVDNEQFF. Full variable domain (missing parts from reference TRBV7-8 and TRBJ2-1): GAGVSQSPRYKVAKRGQDVALRCDPISGHVSLFWYQQALGQGPEFLTYFQNEAQLDKSGLPSDRFFAERPEGSVSTLKIQRTQQEDSAVYLCASSRRRLVDNEQFFGPGTRLTVL.

This clonotype came up many times. The rearrangement uses TRBV7-2 and TRBJ2-5, with TRBD2 matching over 8 bases. Trimming took 2 bases from V and 2 from J; bases not matched to a gene: 7. This CDR3 contains 16 residues. Per germline, CDR1 SGHTA and CDR2 FQGNSA. The CDR3 loop is CASSLILRGGQETQYF. For the CDR3, the DNA is TGTGCCAGCAGCTTAATTCTACGGGGGGGACAAGAGACCCAGTACTTC.

In its sample, this clonotype was seen many times. V gene TRBV4-1 combines with J gene TRBJ2-1, with 9 positions matching TRBD2. V lost 2 bases and J lost 9; bases outside the gene matches: 11. This CDR3 has 16 amino acids. Germline CDR1 and CDR2: MGHRA and YSYEKL. The CDR3 loop reads CASSQYLAGSKSEQFF. Here the CDR3 DNA reads TGCGCCAGCAGCCAATATCTAGCGGGAAGCAAGAGTGAGCAGTTCTTC.

This clonotype was seen many times. This sequence joins TRBV7-9 and TRBJ1-4; D remains ambiguous. This CDR3 spans 14 amino acids. Germline values: CDR1 SEHNR, CDR2 FQNEAQ (reference sequence). Trimming removed 1 base at V and 8 bases at J, with 11 bases between. CDR3: CASSLEGRWEKLFF. The CDR3 coding sequence is TGTGCCAGCAGCTTAGAAGGAAGATGGGAAAAACTGTTTTTT. The full variable domain, completed using reference TRBV7-9 and TRBJ1-4, is DTGVSQNPRHKITKRGQNVTFRCDPISEHNRLYWYRQTLGQGPEFLTYFQNEAQLEKSRLLSDRFSAERPKGSFSTLEIQRTEQGDSAMYLCASSLEGRWEKLFFGSGTQLSVL.

This clonotype was seen repeatedly, ten times or more. V usage is TRBV12-3 or TRBV12-4 and J usage is TRBJ2-7; D call uncertain. CDR3 length equals 13 residues. V was trimmed by 3 bases and J by 1 base, leaving 7 bases between them. CDR3 protein: CASSLAQSYEQYF. CDR3 DNA: TGTGCCAGCAGTTTGGCGCAGTCCTACGAGCAGTACTTC.